These T cell receptor beta chains were read from a single sample in a study of cytomegalovirus exposure and HLA in healthy donors. Here immunoSEQ multiplex PCR was the method, and the copy in TCRdb shows in-frame clones only, minus some. This sample's table reports 180,000 or so clones. Sequenced sample: PBMCs. The source is a woman between 18 and 30 years old in good health and CMV-seropositive. Each CDR3 is given with its conserved first and last residue. Each record gives: J gene, V gene, CDR3 protein.

J gene: TRBJ1-5
V gene: TRBV28
CDR3 protein: CASSHGQGNQPQHF

J gene: TRBJ2-1
V gene: TRBV5-1
CDR3 protein: CASSSSDRDYNEQFF

J gene: TRBJ2-1
V gene: TRBV9
CDR3 protein: CASSVTSGQYNEQFF

J gene: TRBJ1-1
V gene: TRBV6-5
CDR3 protein: CASSATGGYDTEAFF

J gene: TRBJ2-1
V gene: TRBV6-6
CDR3 protein: CASTYGTYNEQFF

J gene: TRBJ2-5
V gene: TRBV30
CDR3 protein: CAWTGRGGRSQREQYF

J gene: TRBJ2-7
V gene: TRBV25-1
CDR3 protein: CASSEGGSYPYEQYF

J gene: TRBJ2-7
V gene: TRBV2
CDR3 protein: CASGLGQDYEQYF

J gene: TRBJ2-7
V gene: TRBV4-1
CDR3 protein: CASSPGLAGDFYYEQYF

J gene: TRBJ2-7
V gene: TRBV5-4
CDR3 protein: CASSSGQGISYEQYF

J gene: TRBJ1-1
V gene: TRBV6-6
CDR3 protein: CASKTLTGDTEAFF

J gene: TRBJ2-7
V gene: TRBV7-6
CDR3 protein: CASSLESFTGGGLFEQYF

J gene: TRBJ1-5
V gene: TRBV29-1
CDR3 protein: CSVETAEGQPQHF

J gene: TRBJ2-7
V gene: TRBV27
CDR3 protein: CASSFGTGVYEQYF

J gene: TRBJ2-3
V gene: TRBV9
CDR3 protein: CASSEGTGYTQYF

J gene: TRBJ1-5
V gene: TRBV6-1
CDR3 protein: CASTEGPNQPQHF

J gene: TRBJ2-5
V gene: TRBV7-2
CDR3 protein: CASSFKGTSGAQTQYF

J gene: TRBJ1-2
V gene: TRBV2
CDR3 protein: CARGGYGYTF

J gene: NA
V gene: TRBV27
CDR3 protein: CASSFGPDRGGGEQYF

J gene: TRBJ2-7
V gene: TRBV16
CDR3 protein: CASSRLGTAYEQYF

J gene: TRBJ2-2
V gene: TRBV5-4
CDR3 protein: CATYDRGYSNTGELFF

J gene: TRBJ1-1
V gene: TRBV29-1
CDR3 protein: CSVDSFMNTEAFF

J gene: TRBJ1-1
V gene: TRBV6-6
CDR3 protein: CASSSAGGTEAFF

J gene: NA
V gene: TRBV11-2
CDR3 protein: CASSLRSLAGIYEQYF

J gene: TRBJ2-1
V gene: TRBV7-9
CDR3 protein: CASSLGLAEQFF

J gene: TRBJ2-1
V gene: TRBV12-5
CDR3 protein: CASGQGTSGPTAYNEQFF

J gene: TRBJ1-2
V gene: TRBV10-3
CDR3 protein: CASTGTDPFGYTF